This TCR beta chain was captured in a study of T-cell memory formation after mild COVID-19. In the study overall: TCR clusters largely stayed donor specific.

TCRdb reprocessed the 5' RACE reads with MiXCR, giving one entry per CDR3 protein. The sample includes 250,000 to 300,000 distinct CDR3 sequences, under 20% of them seen just once. Study conclusions and caveats: Certain responding clones were present in pre-infection memory, suggesting participation of cross-reactive memory. Whether second-wave clones peaking at day 37 were SARS-CoV-2 specific went unconfirmed. Day 15 to 85 contractors were CD4/CD8 balanced; later expanders leaned CD4+.

Concerning this clonotype itself: Its antigen is as yet unknown.

Material: PBMCs or a T cell subset sorted from them (not recorded which). The clonotype was recovered from a man between 18 and 35 years old who had mild COVID-19 (a few samples of this study predate the infection). Cell type and time point are not known.

The CDR3 sequence: CSVMGLALDTQYF. CDR3 nucleotide sequence: TGCAGCGTGATGGGACTAGCCTTAGATACGCAGTATTTT. V and J are TRBV29-1 and TRBJ2-3, with 9 bases lining up with TRBD2. The CDR3 is 13 residues long. Germline CDR1 SQVTM, CDR2 ANQGSEA. The junction had 6 bases not matched to a gene; V was cut back by 6 bases and J by 5 bases.